This TCR beta chain was retrieved from a study of CXCR3-negative and CXCR3-positive naive CD8 T cells. For the study at large: TRB reads totalled about 140 million, about 1.5 +/- 0.3 million per library. Study results and caveats: With respect to TRBV-TRBJ usage, naive CXCR3-negative and CXCR3-positive cells were similar; memory differed. Both of the naive subsets showed about the same high diversity, but memory CD8+ cells had much less. More hydrophobic TRB CDR3s occurred in CXCR3-positive than in CXCR3-negative naive cells.

The TRB cDNA libraries were prepared by 5' RACE with UMI labels. From its re-call of the 5' RACE reads, TCRdb lists each CDR3 protein once, without DNA. Recorded for this sample: about 150,000 distinct CDR3 sequences. Turning to this clonotype: Its antigen remains unknown.

Phenotypically, naive CD8+ T cells corresponded to CD45RO-CCR7+CD27+CD95-. This CDR3 comprises 13 residues. Specimen: naive CXCR3+ CD8+ T cells from blood. As for subset: CD45RO-CCR7+CD27+CD95- naive CD8+ T cells expressing CXCR3 (TNR3+). The TCR was taken from a human donor in good health. Some clones in this sample may be carry-over from other donors' samples. The chain joins TRBV12-3 or TRBV12-4 to TRBJ1-6. The CDR3 region is CASSFSGNSPLHF.